The 28 T cell receptor beta chains given below trace back to one sample, sequenced in a study of blood T cell repertoires in COVID-19. Sequencing was performed with immunoSEQ multiplex PCR; in TCRdb, only in-frame clones are kept and a portion is missing. The data hold 84,000 or so clones, with 88% observed a single time. What was sequenced was peripheral blood. The receptor set was obtained from a man in his sixties or seventies with acute or convalescent COVID-19.

The J gene is TRBJ2-7, the V gene TRBV28; D remains unclear. Germline loops: CDR1 MDHEN, CDR2 SYDVKM. Trimming left V 5 bases short and J 2 bases short, with 13 bases between. CDR3 size: 14 residues. The CDR3 coding sequence is TGTGCCAGCAGTCACACTAATACGGCCTACGAGCAGTACTTC. As protein: CASSHTNTAYEQYF.

The chain recombines TRBV24-1 with TRBJ2-3; weak D call: TRBD1 (5 bases). Deletions cut 2 bases from V and 4 bases from J, with 12 bases between. The germline V gene encodes CDR1 KGHDR and CDR2 SFDVKD. The CDR3 is 15 amino acids. This CDR3 reads CATSDSYPGSDTQYF. CDR3 in DNA: TGTGCCACCAGTGATTCATACCCAGGGTCAGATACGCAGTATTTT.

V and J are TRBV4-3 and TRBJ1-2; tentative D call: TRBD1 (5 bases). V was trimmed by 0 bases and J by 0 bases, leaving 8 bases between them. CDR3 length: 15 residues. Germline V gives CDR1 LGHNA, CDR2 YSLEER. As DNA, the CDR3 is TGCGCCAGCAGCCAAGAAGGGGCCCCTAACTATGGCTACACCTTC. This gives the protein CASSQEGAPNYGYTF.

This rearrangement joins TRBV29-1 to TRBJ1-1; no firm D call. The CDR3 length is 12 residues. Germline V CDR1 and CDR2: SQVTM, ANQGSEA. V was shortened by 4 bases and J by 4 bases, with 10 bases between the two germline ends. For the CDR3, the DNA is TGCAGCGTTGGGGCCACACCCACTGAAGCTTTCTTT. Amino acids: CSVGATPTEAFF.

The rearrangement uses TRBV5-4 and TRBJ2-5; a possible D gene is TRBD1 (6 bases). V dropped 0 bases and J dropped 5 bases, with 17 bases sitting between them. This CDR3 comprises 16 residues. The V gene's germline CDR1 is SGHNT and CDR2 YYREEE (reference sequence). The CDR3 coding sequence is TGTGCCAGCAGCTTGGAGACTCTTGGGACATACGAGACCCAGTACTTC. The encoded protein is CASSLETLGTYETQYF. The complete variable domain, with remaining parts taken from reference TRBV5-4 and TRBJ2-5, reads ETGVTQSPTHLIKTRGQQVTLRCSSQSGHNTVSWYQQALGQGPQFIFQYYREEENGRGNFPPRFSGLQFPNYSSELNVNALELDDSALYLCASSLETLGTYETQYFGPGTRLLVL.

V usage is TRBV3-1 (or the pseudogene TRBV3-2) and J usage is TRBJ1-6; 7 nucleotides agree with TRBD1. V lost 8 bases and J lost 5; bases outside the gene matches: 6. Germline assignment: CDR1 LGHDT and CDR2 YNNKEL (reference sequence). This CDR3 contains 14 residues. CDR3 amino acids: CASRVGTDNSPLHF. In DNA form, the CDR3 reads TGTGCCAGCCGAGTTGGGACAGATAATTCACCCCTCCACTTT.

The chain recombines TRBV5-1 with TRBJ1-1; 8 positions agree with TRBD1. After removal of 5 bases from V and 3 bases from J, the junction contained 3 bases not matched to a gene. Germline V CDR1 and CDR2: SGHRS, YFSETQ. The CDR3 spans 13 residues. The CDR3 DNA reads TGCGCCAGCAGAGCACAGGGGGACACTGAAGCTTTCTTT. It translates to CASRAQGDTEAFF.

This clone was seen a few times. The V gene is TRBV5-5, the J gene TRBJ1-6; D gene ambiguous. The germline gives CDR1 SGHKS, CDR2 YYEKEE (reference sequence). The V end lost 0 bases, the J end lost 0 bases, and 10 bases lay between the germline ends. CDR3 length: 17 amino acids. This chain's CDR3 is CASSLGGPSSYNSPLHF. DNA for the CDR3: TGTGCCAGCAGCTTGGGAGGGCCGAGCTCCTATAATTCACCCCTCCACTTT. Complete variable domain (other parts from reference TRBV5-5 and TRBJ1-6): DAGVTQSPTHLIKTRGQQVTLRCSPISGHKSVSWYQQVLGQGPQFIFQYYEKEERGRGNFPDRFSARQFPNYSSELNVNALLLGDSALYLCASSLGGPSSYNSPLHFGNGTRLTVT.

The chain is built from TRBV5-1 and TRBJ2-7; D not certain. Germline V gene sequence: CDR1 SGHRS, CDR2 YFSETQ. This CDR3 has 14 amino acids. V lost 4 bases to trimming and J lost 0 bases, with 11 bases between them. CDR3 DNA sequence: TGCGCCAGCAGCCCCGAGAGTATCTCCTACGAGCAGTACTTC. Translated, it gives CASSPESISYEQYF.

This chain joins TRBV5-4 and TRBJ1-6; D is ambiguous. V was pared by 4 bases and J by 8 bases, with 13 bases between. The CDR3 covers 14 residues. Germline CDR1 and CDR2: SGHNT and YYREEE (reference sequence). The DNA for the CDR3 is TGTGCCAGCAGCCTGAGGATCTCGGATTCACCCCTCCACTTT. It codes for CASSLRISDSPLHF.

The chain combines TRBV20-1 with TRBJ1-5, with a possible D match to TRBD1 (6 bases). CDR3 size: 13 residues. CDR1 is DFQATT, CDR2 SNEGSKA, per germline (reference sequence). Trimming cost V 3 bases and J 4 bases, with 10 bases left between them. CDR3: CSASKGVNQPQHF. The DNA for the CDR3 is TGCAGTGCTAGTAAGGGGGTGAATCAGCCCCAGCATTTT.

J is TRBJ2-1 and V is TRBV6-6; 8 positions agree with TRBD1. Germline V gene sequence: CDR1 MNHNY, CDR2 SVGAGI (reference sequence). The CDR3 covers 15 residues. V shed 5 bases and J 4 bases; nucleotides not matched to a gene: 7. CDR3 sequence (DNA): TGTGCCAGCAGTCGACAGGGGATTTCATACAATGAGCAGTTCTTC. It translates to CASSRQGISYNEQFF.

The chain has TRBV9 and TRBJ1-4, with D possibly being TRBD1 (5 bases). The germline CDR1 and CDR2 sequences are SGDLS and YYNGEE. V was pared by 1 base and J by 0 bases, with 10 bases between. The CDR3 runs 16 residues. CDR3 sequence: CASSVTGAPTNEKLFF. Written as DNA, the CDR3 is TGTGCCAGCAGCGTAACAGGAGCCCCAACTAATGAAAAACTGTTTTTT.

The chain is built from TRBV10-2 and TRBJ1-5; 7 bases are a match to TRBD1. V lost 0 bases to trimming and J lost 0 bases; unmatched junction nucleotides: 5. There are 17 residues in the CDR3. The germline V gene has CDR1 WSHSY and CDR2 SAAADI. CDR3 in DNA: TGCGCCAGCAGTGAGTCTCTGGCAGGGGGTAGCAATCAGCCCCAGCATTTT. Translation gives CASSESLAGGSNQPQHF.

A few counts support this clone. The chain recombines TRBV6-5 with TRBJ1-5; D gene ambiguous. Between the trimmed V and J ends, which lost 7 bases and 6 bases, there was a span of 16 bases. The CDR3 has 14 amino acids. Germline CDR1 is MNHEY and CDR2 is SVGAGI. The CDR3: CASMDSRAGQPQHF. As DNA, the CDR3 is TGTGCCAGCATGGACTCCAGAGCAGGTCAGCCCCAGCATTTT.

This clone was seen just once. V and J are TRBV29-1 and TRBJ2-1; 7 bases agree with TRBD2. The CDR3 runs to 14 residues. Trimming cost V 6 bases and J 3 bases; bases outside gene matches: 8. CDR1 SQVTM and CDR2 ANQGSEA come from the germline V gene. CDR3: CSVVRDYNYNEQFF. Here the CDR3 DNA reads TGCAGCGTGGTCCGGGACTACAACTACAATGAGCAGTTCTTC.

The table lists this clone with a few counts. V and J are TRBV4-1 and TRBJ2-7, with TRBD1 identical over 9 bases. The V segment lost 5 bases and the J segment 5 bases; nucleotides outside the gene matches: 10. Germline V gene data show CDR1 as MGHRA and CDR2 as YSYEKL. The CDR3 sequence is 15 residues long. The chain's CDR3 is CASSSGTGIWDEQYF. The CDR3 region has the DNA TGCGCCAGCAGCTCCGGGACAGGGATATGGGACGAGCAGTACTTC.

The chain uses TRBV2 and TRBJ1-5; D perhaps matches TRBD1 (5 bases). The CDR3 is 16 residues long. Germline CDR1 and CDR2: SNHLY and FYNNEI. Deletions cut 5 bases from V and 1 base from J, with 15 bases between. CDR3 protein: CASSQTVWISNQPQHF. CDR3 DNA: TGTGCCAGCAGTCAGACAGTCTGGATCAGCAATCAGCCCCAGCATTTT.

The table lists this clone with a few counts. The CDR3 loop reads CASSSIAGTVGGPHSNQPQHF. The CDR3 region has the DNA TGTGCCAGCAGTTCCATCGCCGGGACAGTGGGTGGGCCACACAGCAATCAGCCCCAGCATTTT. The rearrangement joins TRBV28 to TRBJ1-5; 7 bases line up with TRBD1. Germline CDR1 MDHEN, CDR2 SYDVKM. The CDR3 covers 21 residues. V shed 4 bases and J 1 base; nucleotides not matched to a gene: 22.

V is TRBV5-1 and J is TRBJ2-2; D might be TRBD1 (6 bases). The CDR3 has 15 amino acids. The germline V and J ends were trimmed by 3 bases and 2 bases, with 11 bases remaining between them. CDR1 is SGHRS and CDR2 is YFSETQ in the germline V gene. Here the CDR3 DNA reads TGCGCCAGCAGCTCCCTGACAGGAAACACCGGGGAGCTGTTTTTT. As protein: CASSSLTGNTGELFF. Drawing the rest from reference TRBV5-1 and TRBJ2-2, the complete variable domain is KAGVTQTPRYLIKTRGQQVTLSCSPISGHRSVSWYQQTPGQGLQFLFEYFSETQRNKGNFPGRFSGRQFSNSRSEMNVSTLELGDSALYLCASSSLTGNTGELFFGEGSRLTVL.

This chain uses TRBV4-2 with TRBJ1-2; tentatively, D is TRBD1 (6 bases). The V end was cut by 0 bases, the J end by 4 bases, with 18 bases between. This CDR3 is 17 amino acids long. Germline V gene lookup returns CDR1 LGHNA and CDR2 YNFKEQ. The chain's CDR3 is CASSQDSRGQLVYGYTF. The CDR3 DNA sequence: TGTGCCAGCAGCCAAGACTCAAGGGGACAACTGGTCTATGGCTACACCTTC.

V is TRBV7-2 and J is TRBJ1-4; 7 positions agree with TRBD1. Germline CDR1 and CDR2: SGHTA and FQGNSA. J was trimmed by 10 bases and V by 0 bases; bases with no gene match: 11. CDR3 length: 16 amino acids. This CDR3 is CASSLAGNRDSGKLFF. In DNA form, the CDR3 reads TGTGCCAGCAGCTTAGCGGGGAACAGGGACAGCGGAAAACTGTTTTTT.

The chain has TRBV4-3 and TRBJ2-2; 12 nucleotides match TRBD2. V lost 0 bases and J lost 5; bases outside the gene matches: 10. The CDR3 runs 19 residues. Germline CDR1 reads LGHNA; CDR2 reads YSLEER. The CDR3 here is CASSQDLAGGPLDTGELFF. The CDR3 DNA is TGCGCCAGCAGCCAAGATCTAGCGGGAGGGCCCTTGGATACCGGGGAGCTGTTTTTT.

The gene calls are TRBV2 and TRBJ1-1, with 9 bases fitting TRBD1. CDR3 length: 13 amino acids. Germline lookup yields CDR1 SNHLY and CDR2 FYNNEI. Trimming took 6 bases from V and 4 from J; bases not matched to a gene: 3. The DNA of the CDR3 is TGTGCCAGCAGCCGACAGGGGGGCACTGAAGCTTTCTTT. This translates into CASSRQGGTEAFF.

The chain is built from TRBV18 and TRBJ2-7; 10 bases align to TRBD2. V lost 5 bases to trimming and J lost 7 bases; unmatched junction nucleotides: 5. In germline, CDR1 is KGHSH, CDR2 LQKENI. The CDR3 spans 13 residues. The CDR3, as DNA: TGTGCCAGCTCAACGGGACTAGCGAATGAGCAGTACTTC. It yields the protein CASSTGLANEQYF.

On this clone: Other DNA sequences in the same sample also yield this CDR3. The rearrangement links TRBV5-4 to TRBJ2-1; 10 nucleotides match TRBD2. Germline-derived CDR1 and CDR2 are SGHNT and YYREEE (reference sequence). After removal of 4 bases from V and 3 bases from J, the junction contained 4 bases not matched to a gene. The CDR3 runs to 15 residues. The CDR3 DNA is TGTGCCAGCAGCCCAGGACTAGCGGACTACAATGAGCAGTTCTTC. It specifies CASSPGLADYNEQFF. Full variable domain (rest looked up from reference TRBV5-4 and TRBJ2-1): ETGVTQSPTHLIKTRGQQVTLRCSSQSGHNTVSWYQQALGQGPQFIFQYYREEENGRGNFPPRFSGLQFPNYSSELNVNALELDDSALYLCASSPGLADYNEQFFGPGTRLTVL.

J is TRBJ1-1 and V is TRBV29-1; D gene uncertain. This CDR3 contains 11 residues. V gave up 1 base and J gave up 10 bases, with 10 bases separating them. Per germline, CDR1 SQVTM and CDR2 ANQGSEA. CDR3 protein: CSVEVKTIAFF. Here the CDR3 DNA reads TGCAGCGTTGAAGTCAAGACTATAGCTTTCTTT. The full variable domain, in which reference TRBV29-1 and TRBJ1-1 provide the parts outside the CDR3, is SAVISQKPSRDICQRGTSLTIQCQVDSQVTMMFWYRQQPGQSLTLIATANQGSEATYESGFVIDKFPISRPNLTFSTLTVSNMSPEDSSIYLCSVEVKTIAFFGQGTRLTVV.

The chain is built from TRBV18 and TRBJ1-1; no clear D gene. In germline, CDR1 is KGHSH, CDR2 LQKENI. Trimming took off 0 bases at V and 3 bases at J, with 5 bases between the two ends. This CDR3 region has 13 residues. In nucleotides, the CDR3 is TGTGCCAGCTCACCACCCGGGGACACTGAAGCTTTCTTT. As protein: CASSPPGDTEAFF.